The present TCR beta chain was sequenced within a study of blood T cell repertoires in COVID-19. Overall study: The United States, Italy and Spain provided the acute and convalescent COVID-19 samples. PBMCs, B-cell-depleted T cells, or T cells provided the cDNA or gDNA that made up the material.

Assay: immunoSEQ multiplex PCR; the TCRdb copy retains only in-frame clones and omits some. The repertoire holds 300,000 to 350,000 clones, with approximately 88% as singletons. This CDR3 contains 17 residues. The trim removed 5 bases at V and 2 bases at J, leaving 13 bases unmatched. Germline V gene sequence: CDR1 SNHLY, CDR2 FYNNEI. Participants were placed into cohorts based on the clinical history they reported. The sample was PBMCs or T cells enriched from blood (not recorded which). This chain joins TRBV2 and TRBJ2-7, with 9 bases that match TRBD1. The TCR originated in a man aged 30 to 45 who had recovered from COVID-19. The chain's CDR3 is CASSPKVPGQGTYEQYF. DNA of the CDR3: TGTGCCAGCAGTCCGAAAGTCCCGGGACAGGGAACCTACGAGCAGTACTTC.